Presented here are 20 T cell receptor beta chains from one specimen sequenced in a study of blood T cell repertoires in COVID-19. The protocol was immunoSEQ multiplex PCR, while the TCRdb copy is restricted to in-frame clones and leaves out a portion. The sample lists 150,000 to 200,000 clones, 70% to 90% occurring once. The sequenced material came from peripheral blood. The receptor set was obtained from a man in his fifties or sixties with active or convalescent COVID-19.

The chain is built from TRBV4-1 and TRBJ1-1, with 7 nucleotides matching TRBD1. The ends lost 2 bases at V and 0 bases at J; junction bases unmatched: 3. The V gene's germline CDR1 is MGHRA and CDR2 YSYEKL. The CDR3 covers 15 residues. CDR3 region: CASSQPGQMNTEAFF. The CDR3, as DNA: TGCGCCAGCAGCCAACCGGGACAGATGAACACTGAAGCTTTCTTT.

The gene calls are TRBV6-4 and TRBJ2-1, with 15 bases that match TRBD2. The CDR3 is 17 amino acids. V shed 5 bases, J shed 5 bases, and the junction held 7 bases outside the gene matches. Germline V lookup: CDR1 MRHNA, CDR2 SNTAGT. In nucleotides, the CDR3 is TGTGCCAGCAGTATATCCGGGACTAGCGGGGGGAACAATGAGCAGTTCTTC. Translating gives CASSISGTSGGNNEQFF.

The chain combines TRBV3-1 (or the pseudogene TRBV3-2) with TRBJ2-2; the D gene is possibly TRBD1 (5 bases). The CDR3 is 15 residues long. V was cut by 4 bases and J by 2 bases, with 11 bases left in between. The V gene's germline CDR1 is LGHDT and CDR2 YNNKEL (reference sequence). Here the CDR3 DNA reads TGTGCCAGCAGCCGCAGCGACAGAAACACCGGGGAGCTGTTTTTT. Translating it yields CASSRSDRNTGELFF.

The genes are TRBV2 and TRBJ2-2; 7 bases fit TRBD1. This CDR3 has 14 residues. Germline lookup yields CDR1 SNHLY and CDR2 FYNNEI. The trim removed 10 bases at V and 3 bases at J, leaving 8 bases unmatched. DNA of the CDR3: TGTGCCAACGGGCAGGGACAGCACACCGGGGAGCTGTTTTTT. It encodes CANGQGQHTGELFF.

This clone has a single count. The chain combines TRBV24-1 with TRBJ1-3, with unresolved D. Germline V lookup: CDR1 KGHDR, CDR2 SFDVKD. The CDR3 contains 11 residues. The ends were cut back, 9 bases at V and 7 bases at J, with 9 bases in the middle. CDR3: CATEERNTIYF. The CDR3 DNA reads as TGTGCCACCGAAGAGCGGAACACCATATATTTT.

The chain has TRBV11-2 and TRBJ2-7; TRBD2 agrees at 15 bases. This CDR3 comprises 17 residues. The ends lost 4 bases at V and 3 bases at J; junction bases unmatched: 7. Germline V lookup: CDR1 SGHAT, CDR2 FQNNGV. The CDR3 DNA reads as TGTGCCAGCAGCTCGGGGACTAGCGGGGGGACTATCTACGAGCAGTACTTC. Protein product: CASSSGTSGGTIYEQYF.

This chain connects TRBV9 to TRBJ1-5; 8 nucleotides line up with TRBD1. After removal of 6 bases from V and 4 bases from J, the junction contained 9 bases not matched to a gene. Germline CDR1 and CDR2: SGDLS and YYNGEE. The CDR3 covers 15 residues. DNA for the CDR3: TGTGCCAGCACTGGGGACAGGCCAAAGAATCAGCCCCAGCATTTT. It encodes CASTGDRPKNQPQHF.

The CDR3 sequence: CASSPDRDQPQHF. The CDR3 DNA sequence: TGCGCCAGCAGCCCAGACAGGGATCAGCCCCAGCATTTT. The chain joins TRBV4-1 to TRBJ1-5; 7 positions agree with TRBD1. The CDR3 runs to 13 residues. V lost 4 bases and J lost 5; bases outside the gene matches: 2. Germline lookup yields CDR1 MGHRA and CDR2 YSYEKL.

The rearrangement uses TRBV19 and TRBJ1-3, with 10 bases aligning to TRBD1. The CDR3 consists of 16 residues. After removal of 3 bases from V and 4 bases from J, the junction contained 6 bases not matched to a gene. The V gene's germline CDR1 is LNHDA and CDR2 SQIVND (reference sequence). DNA for the CDR3: TGTGCCAGTAGTATGAAGGGACAGGGGATGGGAAACACCATATATTTT. Amino acid sequence: CASSMKGQGMGNTIYF.

The J gene is TRBJ1-2, the V gene TRBV9, with TRBD1 matching 8 bases. With V trimmed by 3 bases and J by 3 bases, 10 bases remained unmatched. The CDR3 sequence is 16 residues long. Germline V CDR1 and CDR2: SGDLS, YYNGEE. The CDR3 DNA sequence: TGTGCCAGCAGCGCAGGAATTGACAGGGGCTACTATGGCTACACCTTC. Protein: CASSAGIDRGYYGYTF. The full variable domain, rest sourced from reference TRBV9 and TRBJ1-2, is DSGVTQTPKHLITATGQRVTLRCSPRSGDLSVYWYQQSLDQGLQFLIQYYNGEERAKGNILERFSAQQFPDLHSELNLSSLELGDSALYFCASSAGIDRGYYGYTFGSGTRLTVV.

V and J are TRBV10-1 and TRBJ1-5; 10 bases line up with TRBD1. V shed 0 bases, J shed 6 bases, and the junction held 5 bases outside the gene matches. Per germline, CDR1 WNHNN and CDR2 SYGVQD (reference sequence). This CDR3 is 16 amino acids long. Here the CDR3 DNA reads TGCGCCAGCAGTGAGTCGACGGGACAGGGGCTTCAGCCCCAGCATTTT. Translation: CASSESTGQGLQPQHF.

This chain connects TRBV11-3 to TRBJ1-3, with unresolved D. From germline, CDR1 is SGHNT and CDR2 YENEEA. The CDR3 contains 16 residues. V lost 4 bases, J lost 0 bases, and 13 bases lay in between. The DNA for the CDR3 is TGTGCCAGCAGCTCCCCGGGGTCCGGCTCTGGAAACACCATATATTTT. Residues: CASSSPGSGSGNTIYF.

The chain links TRBV6-5 to TRBJ2-7; 8 bases agree with TRBD2. With V trimmed by 0 bases and J by 3 bases, 7 bases remained unmatched. This CDR3 is 16 amino acids long. CDR1 MNHEY and CDR2 SVGAGI come from the germline V gene. The CDR3 is CASSYSAAGARYEQYF. The CDR3 bases are TGTGCCAGCAGTTACTCCGCAGCGGGGGCCCGCTACGAGCAGTACTTC.

This rearrangement joins TRBV11-2 to TRBJ1-3, with D possibly matching TRBD1 (5 bases). With 4 bases removed from V and 4 bases from J, the gap between germline ends came to 14 bases. Germline lookup yields CDR1 SGHAT and CDR2 FQNNGV. This CDR3 spans 15 amino acids. The CDR3, as DNA: TGTGCCAGCAGCTCGGGGACCGGGAGGGGAAACACCATATATTTT. This codes for CASSSGTGRGNTIYF.

The chain employs TRBV10-1 and TRBJ2-7; D is perhaps TRBD2 (5 bases). Germline values: CDR1 WNHNN, CDR2 SYGVQD (reference sequence). Trimming took off 4 bases at V and 6 bases at J, with 13 bases between the two ends. The CDR3 is 13 amino acids. The CDR3 DNA reads as TGCGCCAGCAGTGCTATGACTACGGCCGAGCAGTACTTC. Its protein product is CASSAMTTAEQYF.

The chain links TRBV11-2 to TRBJ2-7, with 9 bases identical to TRBD1. The CDR3 extends over 15 amino acids. Germline CDR1 SGHAT, CDR2 FQNNGV. J was trimmed by 4 bases and V by 5 bases; bases with no gene match: 9. CDR3 DNA: TGTGCCAGCAGCCTTGTCGGACAGGGGATATACGAGCAGTACTTC. Translated: CASSLVGQGIYEQYF.

This rearrangement joins TRBV27 to TRBJ1-4; tentatively, D is TRBD1 (6 bases). Germline CDR1 is MNHEY and CDR2 is SMNVEV (reference sequence). The CDR3 sequence is 12 residues long. V lost 11 bases and J lost 8, with 15 bases in between. The CDR3 DNA is TGTGCCTGGCCAGGGGACTACGAAAAACTGTTTTTT. It encodes CAWPGDYEKLFF.

The rearrangement uses TRBV6-5 and TRBJ1-2; 7 nucleotides align to TRBD1. Germline CDR1 and CDR2: MNHEY and SVGAGI. The ends lost 6 bases at V and 5 bases at J; junction bases unmatched: 6. This CDR3 has 13 residues. CDR3 sequence reads: CASSGDRRYGYTF. CDR3 coding DNA: TGTGCCAGCAGCGGGGACAGACGGTATGGCTACACCTTC.

This sequence joins TRBV10-2 and TRBJ1-2; 11 bases are shared with TRBD1. The CDR3 has 15 residues. J was trimmed by 8 bases and V by 2 bases; bases with no gene match: 7. CDR1 and CDR2 from the germline V gene are WSHSY and SAAADI. CDR3 in amino acids: CASSEPGTGGRGYTF. The CDR3 region has the DNA TGCGCCAGCAGTGAGCCTGGGACAGGGGGTAGGGGCTACACCTTC.

DNA for the CDR3: TGCAGCGTCGGGACAGGATTTAACTATGGCTACACCTTC. The encoded protein is CSVGTGFNYGYTF. V usage is TRBV29-1 and J usage is TRBJ1-2; 8 bases match TRBD1. V lost 6 bases and J lost 1; bases outside the gene matches: 4. CDR3 size: 13 residues. CDR1 and CDR2 from the germline V gene are SQVTM and ANQGSEA.